This T cell receptor beta chain was identified during a study of shared clonotypes between healthy human individuals. At the level of the study: CD8 memory received one plate per donor, CD8 naive two, CD4 memory three and CD4 naive three. Study-wide results and limits: Naive subsets usually exceeded memory subsets in estimated richness.

The V gene's germline CDR1 is SEHNR and CDR2 FQNEAQ (reference sequence). The length of the CDR3 is 13 residues. V dropped 3 bases and J dropped 7 bases, with 10 bases sitting between them. Genomic DNA per cell subset filled all wells of several immunoSEQ plates. Method: immunoSEQ multiplex PCR; TCRdb's copy keeps in-frame clones and lacks some. Among 2.3 million or so clones listed, more than 80% were seen once. For this clone: Its specificity is not known.

In the CD4+ fraction, cells were divided into CD45RA+ naive and CD45RA-negative memory subsets. The V gene is TRBV7-9, the J gene TRBJ1-5, with D possibly TRBD1 on 5 matching bases. Sequencing was done on a sample of naive CD4+ T cells from PBMCs. Subset specified: CD45RA+ positively selected. The sequence came from a man younger than 35 in good health. Some clones in this sample may be carry-over from other donors' samples. CDR3 DNA sequence: TGTGCCAGCAGCTTGGGGGACGGCCAGCCCCAGCATTTT. It encodes CASSLGDGQPQHF.